The next 31 T cell receptor beta chains were all read from a single sample in a study of control samples from healthy donors and cancer patients. The repertoire was sequenced with immunoSEQ multiplex PCR; TCRdb's copy has only in-frame clones and lacks some. The table records about 22,000 clones, 65% to 90% of them present only once. Sequences were obtained from PBMCs. The receptors come from a man between 60 and 70 years old with head and neck cancer.

This chain uses TRBV19 with TRBJ2-4; no clear D. Trimming removed 0 bases at V and 5 bases at J, with 8 bases between. The CDR3 loop spans 14 amino acids. Germline V gene sequence: CDR1 LNHDA, CDR2 SQIVND (reference sequence). The CDR3 nucleotides are TGTGCCAGTAGTATAGATCGGAATCAAAACATTCAGTACTTC. Encoded protein: CASSIDRNQNIQYF. The full variable domain, completed using reference TRBV19 and TRBJ2-4, is DGGITQSPKYLFRKEGQNVTLSCEQNLNHDAMYWYRQDPGQGLRLIYYSQIVNDFQKGDIAEGYSVSREKKESFPLTVTSAQKNPTAFYLCASSIDRNQNIQYFGAGTRLSVL.

CDR3 sequence: CASSPPSMYSNYGYTF. The CDR3 DNA reads TGTGCCAGCAGCCCACCCTCAATGTACAGTAACTATGGCTACACCTTC. This chain connects TRBV5-5 to TRBJ1-2; D not certain. V lost 4 bases to trimming and J lost 1 base, with 17 bases between them. CDR1 SGHKS and CDR2 YYEKEE come from the germline V gene (reference sequence). The length of the CDR3 is 16 residues. Supplemented by reference TRBV5-5 and TRBJ1-2, the full variable domain reads DAGVTQSPTHLIKTRGQQVTLRCSPISGHKSVSWYQQVLGQGPQFIFQYYEKEERGRGNFPDRFSARQFPNYSSELNVNALLLGDSALYLCASSPPSMYSNYGYTFGSGTRLTVV.

This chain connects TRBV6-4 to TRBJ1-1, with TRBD1 identical over 7 bases. The CDR3 length is 14 residues. CDR1 and CDR2 from the germline V gene are MRHNA and SNTAGT. The V gene end was trimmed by 4 bases and the J gene end by 1 base; junction bases not matched to a gene: 3. This chain's CDR3 is CASSGQGRNTEAFF. Here the CDR3 DNA reads TGTGCCAGCAGTGGACAGGGACGGAACACTGAAGCTTTCTTT.

This sequence joins TRBV4-1 and TRBJ2-7, with 8 bases identical to TRBD1. Germline-derived CDR1 and CDR2 are MGHRA and YSYEKL. V trimming: 4 bases; J trimming: 8 bases; junction bases outside the gene matches: 19. This CDR3 is built from 17 residues. The CDR3 is CASSLSWTDRGSLKQYF. The CDR3 DNA reads as TGCGCCAGCAGCCTCTCTTGGACCGACAGGGGTTCGTTAAAGCAGTACTTC.

The genes are TRBV30 and TRBJ1-2, with D possibly TRBD1 on 5 matching bases. Trimming shortened V by 7 bases and J by 6 bases, and 18 bases separated the two germline ends. Germline V CDR1 and CDR2: GTSNPN, SVGIG (reference sequence). This CDR3 spans 13 amino acids. The CDR3 sequence is CAYNKKQGDGYTF. The CDR3 region has the DNA TGTGCCTACAACAAAAAGCAGGGCGATGGCTACACCTTC. Together with reference TRBV30 and TRBJ1-2, the CDR3 gives the full variable domain: SQTIHQWPATLVQPVGSPLSLECTVEGTSNPNLYWYRQAAGRGLQLLFYSVGIGQISSEVPQNLSASRPQDRQFILSSKKLLLSDSGFYLCAYNKKQGDGYTFGSGTRLTVV.

This clone came up a few times. This sequence joins TRBV3-1 (or the pseudogene TRBV3-2) and TRBJ1-2; D might be TRBD1 (6 bases). V lost 4 bases, J lost 6 bases, and 18 bases lay in between. Germline CDR1 LGHDT, CDR2 YNNKEL (reference sequence). The CDR3 consists of 15 residues. CDR3 DNA: TGTGCCAGCAGCCCCCGAGGGGGAGGCAGGCATGGCTACACCTTC. This gives the protein CASSPRGGGRHGYTF.

The chain uses TRBV5-1 and TRBJ2-1; the match to TRBD2 covers 11 bases. Looked up from germline, CDR1 is SGHRS and CDR2 is YFSETQ. V lost 4 bases and J lost 2; bases outside the gene matches: 5. This CDR3 comprises 16 residues. DNA for the CDR3: TGCGCCAGCAGCAAGCTGACTAGCGGGACCTACAATGAGCAGTTCTTC. Amino acid sequence: CASSKLTSGTYNEQFF.

This clone was seen a few times. The chain recombines TRBV6-6 with TRBJ2-5, with TRBD1 matching 12 bases. CDR3 length: 15 amino acids. Germline CDR1 is MNHNY and CDR2 is SVGAGI (reference sequence). The V and J ends lost 9 bases and 5 bases, in that order; junction bases with no gene match: 10. The DNA of the CDR3 is TGTGCCAGTTCGCCCCGGGACAGGGGGCTCGAGACCCAGTACTTC. Its protein product is CASSPRDRGLETQYF.

This rearrangement joins TRBV6-2 or TRBV6-3 to TRBJ2-7, with a weak D call TRBD1 (6 bases). Germline CDR1 MNHEY, CDR2 SVGEGT. The length of the CDR3 is 12 residues. Between the trimmed V and J ends, which lost 5 bases and 4 bases, there was a span of 9 bases. CDR3 nucleotides: TGTGCCAGCAGTGGCACAGGGTACGAGCAGTACTTC. It translates to CASSGTGYEQYF.

In its sample, this clone was seen a few times. The gene calls are TRBV5-1 and TRBJ1-2; 8 bases align to TRBD1. The junction had 5 bases not matched to a gene; V was cut back by 4 bases and J by 3 bases. Germline V CDR1 and CDR2: SGHRS, YFSETQ. CDR3 size: 14 residues. CDR3: CASSPSTGDYGYTF. The CDR3 DNA sequence: TGCGCCAGCAGCCCGTCGACAGGGGACTATGGCTACACCTTC.

The chain employs TRBV27 and TRBJ2-7, with 7 bases aligning to TRBD1. CDR1 is MNHEY, CDR2 SMNVEV, per germline (reference sequence). The CDR3 length is 13 residues. The J segment lost 3 bases and the V segment lost 5 bases, leaving 4 bases of the junction unmatched. CDR3: CASSRTGFYEQYF. CDR3 in DNA: TGTGCCAGCAGTCGGACAGGCTTCTACGAGCAGTACTTC.

This chain connects TRBV4-1 to TRBJ2-4, with 8 bases identical to TRBD1. The CDR3 extends over 15 amino acids. Germline assignment: CDR1 MGHRA and CDR2 YSYEKL. V shed 0 bases, J shed 6 bases, and the junction held 4 bases outside the gene matches. CDR3 loop: CASSQDRGQGNIQYF. CDR3 sequence (DNA): TGCGCCAGCAGCCAAGATCGTGGACAGGGAAACATTCAGTACTTC.

This clone was found once. This chain joins TRBV11-3 and TRBJ2-5; TRBD2 matches at 10 bases. Germline V gives CDR1 SGHNT, CDR2 YENEEA. The CDR3 is made up of 15 amino acids. Germline trimming cut 5 bases from V and 2 bases from J; bases unmatched to any gene: 5. The CDR3 loop is CASSARTSGQETQYF. The CDR3 nucleotides read TGTGCCAGCAGCGCTCGGACTAGCGGACAAGAGACCCAGTACTTC.

This clone was detected a few times. The chain carries TRBV4-1 and TRBJ1-2; D remains unclear. CDR1 is MGHRA, CDR2 YSYEKL, per germline. CDR3 length: 15 residues. The V end lost 4 bases, the J end lost 1 base, and 13 bases lay between the germline ends. As DNA, the CDR3 is TGCGCCAGCAGCCCCCCGGCAGCGTTTAACTATGGCTACACCTTC. Protein sequence: CASSPPAAFNYGYTF.

A few counts support this clone. The V and J genes are TRBV29-1 and TRBJ1-4; D is undetermined. Trimming took 3 bases from V and 4 from J, leaving 15 bases between them. The CDR3 totals 15 residues. Germline CDR1 SQVTM, CDR2 ANQGSEA. The CDR3 here is CSVDVEGSLNEKLFF. The CDR3 DNA reads TGCAGCGTTGATGTAGAGGGCAGCCTTAATGAAAAACTGTTTTTT.

The genes are TRBV11-3 and TRBJ2-7; D is ambiguous. Germline-derived CDR1 and CDR2 are SGHNT and YENEEA. This CDR3 comprises 13 residues. V was trimmed by 5 bases and J by 8 bases, leaving 16 bases between them. CDR3 nucleotides: TGTGCCAGCAGCATCACGGCCCTGTACAAGCAGTACTTC. Translated, it gives CASSITALYKQYF.

This chain connects TRBV11-2 to TRBJ2-2; a weak D match, TRBD2 (6 bases). CDR1 SGHAT and CDR2 FQNNGV come from the germline V gene. This CDR3 has 14 residues. Trimming stripped 8 bases from V and 5 bases from J, with 15 bases between. The CDR3 nucleotides are TGTGCCAGCGGTCCGGCCGGGAGTACCGGGGAGCTGTTTTTT. Residues: CASGPAGSTGELFF.

The rearrangement joins TRBV9 to TRBJ2-7; 8 nucleotides agree with TRBD2. V trimming: 4 bases; J trimming: 5 bases; junction bases outside the gene matches: 5. CDR1 and CDR2 from the germline V gene are SGDLS and YYNGEE. CDR3 length: 13 amino acids. CDR3 loop: CASSPGLVDEQYF. The CDR3 nucleotides are TGTGCCAGCAGCCCGGGACTAGTCGACGAGCAGTACTTC.

V usage is TRBV5-1 and J usage is TRBJ2-4; D is unclear. The CDR3 totals 15 residues. Trimming shortened V by 0 bases and J by 1 base, and 8 bases separated the two germline ends. The germline CDR1 and CDR2 sequences are SGHRS and YFSETQ. For the CDR3, the DNA is TGCGCCAGCAGCTTGGGAAATTCGGCCAAAAACATTCAGTACTTC. Protein: CASSLGNSAKNIQYF.

The genes are TRBV2 and TRBJ1-1; the D is unclear. V lost 7 bases and J lost 5, with 11 bases in between. Germline V CDR1 and CDR2: SNHLY, FYNNEI. The CDR3 is made up of 12 amino acids. The CDR3 is CASNPGGTEAFF. The CDR3 coding sequence is TGTGCCAGCAACCCGGGCGGAACTGAAGCTTTCTTT.

The table lists this clone with a count of one. The chain couples TRBV6-5 to TRBJ2-7; D remains ambiguous. The CDR3 is made up of 12 amino acids. Deletions cut 6 bases from V and 5 bases from J, with 11 bases between. CDR1 MNHEY and CDR2 SVGAGI come from the germline V gene. The CDR3 DNA is TGTGCCAGCAGCCTTCCTAGTGACGAGCAGTACTTC. It is translated as CASSLPSDEQYF.

This chain links TRBV27 with TRBJ1-3; no definite D call. V was trimmed by 7 bases and J by 2 bases, leaving 21 bases between them. The CDR3 has 17 residues. CDR1 is MNHEY, CDR2 SMNVEV, per germline (reference sequence). The CDR3 sequence: CASIPSTGSLAGNTIYF. In nucleotides, the CDR3 is TGTGCCAGCATCCCTTCCACCGGGTCCCTGGCTGGAAACACCATATATTTT.

In its sample, this clone was seen once. The genes are TRBV7-2 and TRBJ2-3; D possibly corresponds to TRBD2 (5 bases). The germline V gene encodes CDR1 SGHTA and CDR2 FQGNSA. V was pared by 5 bases and J by 6 bases, with 15 bases between. This CDR3 spans 14 amino acids. This CDR3 is CASSARARGDTQYF. Written as DNA, the CDR3 is TGTGCCAGCAGCGCCCGGGCCCGAGGGGATACGCAGTATTTT. The full variable domain, in which reference TRBV7-2 and TRBJ2-3 provide the parts outside the CDR3, is GAGVSQSPSNKVTEKGKDVELRCDPISGHTALYWYRQSLGQGLEFLIYFQGNSAPDKSGLPSDRFSAERTGGSVSTLTIQRTQQEDSAVYLCASSARARGDTQYFGPGTRLTVL.

There are a few counts of this clone. This rearrangement joins TRBV12-3 or TRBV12-4 to TRBJ2-5; 7 nucleotides agree with TRBD1. Trimming took 6 bases from V and 5 from J; bases not matched to a gene: 3. The CDR3 is 12 amino acids. This CDR3 reads CASRPDRETQYF. For the CDR3, the DNA is TGTGCCAGCAGGCCGGACAGGGAGACCCAGTACTTC.

The chain employs TRBV12-3 or TRBV12-4 and TRBJ1-2; TRBD1 agrees at 7 bases. V gave up 5 bases and J gave up 8 bases; unmatched junction bases: 8. The CDR3 covers 13 residues. CDR3: CASSPGTERGYTF. CDR3 sequence (DNA): TGTGCCAGCAGTCCTGGGACAGAAAGAGGCTACACCTTC.

This clone has a single count. The V gene is TRBV6-5, the J gene TRBJ1-2; D not resolved. The V end lost 2 bases, the J end lost 5 bases, and 9 bases lay between the germline ends. CDR3 length: 13 amino acids. The germline V gene has CDR1 MNHEY and CDR2 SVGAGI. CDR3 nucleotides: TGTGCCAGCAGTTACCGGGAGGCATATGGCTACACCTTC. Protein product: CASSYREAYGYTF.

The chain joins TRBV27 to TRBJ1-6; D is unresolved. Germline CDR1 MNHEY, CDR2 SMNVEV (reference sequence). This CDR3 comprises 15 residues. V shed 2 bases and J shed 2 bases, with 7 bases lying between them. CDR3 sequence reads: CASSLTSTYNSPLHF. CDR3 nucleotide sequence: TGTGCCAGCAGTTTAACCTCGACCTATAATTCACCCCTCCACTTT.

The chain uses TRBV5-1 and TRBJ1-5; D not resolved. The germline gives CDR1 SGHRS, CDR2 YFSETQ. Trimming pared 0 bases from V and 0 bases from J, leaving 7 bases between. The CDR3 sequence is 15 residues long. The CDR3 DNA reads as TGCGCCAGCAGCTTGGACGGTCATAGCAATCAGCCCCAGCATTTT. It encodes CASSLDGHSNQPQHF. The full variable domain, in which reference TRBV5-1 and TRBJ1-5 provide the parts outside the CDR3, is KAGVTQTPRYLIKTRGQQVTLSCSPISGHRSVSWYQQTPGQGLQFLFEYFSETQRNKGNFPGRFSGRQFSNSRSEMNVSTLELGDSALYLCASSLDGHSNQPQHFGDGTRLSIL.

The chain employs TRBV4-3 and TRBJ1-5; TRBD1 matches at 10 bases. The trim removed 3 bases at V and 1 base at J, leaving 0 bases unmatched. CDR1 is LGHNA and CDR2 is YSLEER in the germline V gene. This CDR3 comprises 15 residues. The CDR3 here is CASSQDRGSNQPQHF. CDR3 in DNA: TGCGCCAGCAGCCAGGACAGGGGGAGCAATCAGCCCCAGCATTTT.

The chain has TRBV5-6 and TRBJ2-3; 12 bases are a match to TRBD2. The V segment lost 0 bases and the J segment 4 bases; nucleotides outside the gene matches: 6. Germline V gives CDR1 SGHDT, CDR2 YYEEEE. The CDR3 is 17 residues long. DNA of the CDR3: TGTGCCAGCAGCTTGGCCGGTCTAGCGGGGGGGCCAGATACGCAGTATTTT. Translated, it gives CASSLAGLAGGPDTQYF.

The chain combines TRBV5-1 with TRBJ1-3; D is uncertain. Germline V lookup: CDR1 SGHRS, CDR2 YFSETQ. The CDR3 is 14 amino acids. V lost 4 bases, J lost 2 bases, and 10 bases lay in between. The CDR3 DNA is TGCGCCAGCAGCCCGATGGGGACTGGAAACACCATATATTTT. Its protein is CASSPMGTGNTIYF.